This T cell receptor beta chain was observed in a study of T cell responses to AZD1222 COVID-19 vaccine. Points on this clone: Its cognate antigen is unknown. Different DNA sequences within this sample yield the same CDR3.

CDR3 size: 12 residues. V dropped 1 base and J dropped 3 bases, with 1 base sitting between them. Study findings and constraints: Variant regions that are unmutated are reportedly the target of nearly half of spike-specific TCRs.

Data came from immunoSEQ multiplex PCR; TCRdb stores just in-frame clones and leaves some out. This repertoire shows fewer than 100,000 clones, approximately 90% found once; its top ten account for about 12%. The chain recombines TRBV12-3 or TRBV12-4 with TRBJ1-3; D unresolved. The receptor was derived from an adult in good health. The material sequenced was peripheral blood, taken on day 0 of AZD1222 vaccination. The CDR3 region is CASSLVGNTIYF. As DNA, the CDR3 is TGTGCCAGCAGTTTAGTTGGAAACACCATATATTTT.